This TCR beta chain is drawn from a study of technical replicates of blood from a handful of donors. The repertoire was sequenced with immunoSEQ multiplex PCR; TCRdb's copy has only in-frame clones and lacks some. The profile shows about 83,000 clones, roughly 94% of them singletons. The CDR3 covers 14 residues. Germline V gives CDR1 MGHRA, CDR2 YSYEKL. Trimming left V 6 bases short and J 5 bases short, with 16 bases between. The sample comprised T cells isolated from PBMCs. The receptor was derived from a human donor in good health. The V gene is TRBV4-1, the J gene TRBJ1-2; possible D gene TRBD1, 6 bases. For the CDR3, the DNA is TGCGCCAGCAGACCGACAGGCGGAAAATATGGCTACACCTTC. It specifies CASRPTGGKYGYTF.